This T cell receptor beta chain was captured in a study of CD8+CD57+ T cells in acquired aplastic anemia. The overall study: DNA from sorted CD4+ and CD8+ cells averaged roughly 3.2 ug.

CDR3 length equals 16 residues. Trimming pared 0 bases from V and 1 base from J, leaving 13 bases between. The germline gives CDR1 LNHDA, CDR2 SQIVND (reference sequence). The TCR beta profiling, which covered VDJ combination and CDR3 sequence, was carried out using genomic DNA as the template. TCRdb independently ran MiXCR on the reads; one entry per CDR3 protein. The data show around 430,000 distinct CDR3 sequences, around 32% seen once. Sequencing was done on patients that had shown CD8+CD57+ cell expansion by flow cytometry. The clonotype originates from a human donor with aplastic anemia. Sequencing was done on a sample of sorted CD4+, CD8+, or CD8+CD57+ T cells (not recorded which) from PBMCs. This chain connects TRBV19 to TRBJ2-7; D call uncertain. This chain's CDR3 is CASSIEFGRSSYEQYF. Written as DNA, the CDR3 is TGTGCCAGTAGTATAGAATTCGGCAGGAGTTCCTACGAGCAGTACTTC.